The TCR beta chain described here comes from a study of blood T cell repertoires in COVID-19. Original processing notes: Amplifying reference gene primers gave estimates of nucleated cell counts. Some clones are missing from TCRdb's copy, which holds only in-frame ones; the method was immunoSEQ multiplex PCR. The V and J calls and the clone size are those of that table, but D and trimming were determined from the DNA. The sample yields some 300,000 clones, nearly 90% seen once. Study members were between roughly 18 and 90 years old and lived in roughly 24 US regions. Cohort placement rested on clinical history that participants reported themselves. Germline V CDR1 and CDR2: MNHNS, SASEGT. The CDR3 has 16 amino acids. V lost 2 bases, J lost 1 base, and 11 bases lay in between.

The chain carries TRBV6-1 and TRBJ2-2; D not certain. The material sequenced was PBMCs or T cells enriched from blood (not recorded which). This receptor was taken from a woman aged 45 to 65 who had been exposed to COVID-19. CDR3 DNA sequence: TGTGCCAGCAGTGAAAAGGCAGGATTGAACACCGGGGAGCTGTTTTTT. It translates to CASSEKAGLNTGELFF.